The 10 T cell receptor delta chains listed next were all sequenced from one sample in a study of γδ T cells in repeated Plasmodium falciparum infection (dated by TCRdb to about 2021). Preparation of the library involved multiplex PCR. Sequencing instrument: Illumina MiSeq. TCRdb reprocessed the public data with the CATT caller; entries with the same nucleotide sequence were combined afterwards. In all, the sample holds more than 70,000 delta-chain clones, and over 0.9% of those were seen once. Of the sample, approximately 10% is held by the ten largest clones. For bulk TCR repertoire analysis, Vgamma9/Vdelta2+ and Vdelta2-negative gammadelta T cell populations were isolated by flow sorting from peripheral blood mononuclear cells. The sample taken for sequencing was gamma-delta T cells from blood. The receptors were sampled from a pool of human donors (malaria-infected and uninfected, not separated).

A note on this clone: It differs at one base from a far larger clone, so likely a read error. The same CDR3 can be traced to other DNA sequences in this sample. The V call is TRDV1, the J call TRDJ1; the match to TRDD3 covers 10 bases. CDR3 length equals 21 residues. Germline V gene sequence: CDR1 TSWWSYY, CDR2 QGS. In DNA, the CDR3 is TGTGCCCTTGGGGGCGCCTCTTCTTCCCTACTGGGGGATTTTTCCGAGGATAAACTCATCTTT. Protein: CALGGASSSLLGDFSEDKLIF.

This clone came up a few times. This likely reflects a read error, since a far larger clone is one base away. This same CDR3 is encoded by further DNA sequences in the sample. The chain uses TRDV1 and TRDJ1; 7 bases agree with TRDD3. No J gene is reported in TCRdb; it was inferred here by comparing the DNA with germline. The CDR3 is made up of 22 amino acids. CDR1 is TSWWSYY and CDR2 is QGS in the germline V gene. CDR3 loop: CALGGDRIPCTGDGGRTDKLIF. The CDR3, as DNA: TGCGCTCTTGGGGGTGACCGCATACCCTGTACTGGGGATGGGGGGCGTACCGATAAACTCATCTTT.

This clone was counted many times. This chain uses TRDV2 with TRDJ1; 7 bases align to TRDD3. The germline CDR1 and CDR2 sequences are GEAIGNYY and EKD. This CDR3 is built from 16 residues. Germline trimming cut 4 bases from V and 4 bases from J; bases unmatched to any gene: 14. The CDR3 protein is CACERLGISTLDKLIF. CDR3 nucleotides: TGTGCCTGTGAGCGACTGGGGATATCTACCCTCGATAAACTCATCTTT.

This clone was seen a handful of times. A far more abundant clone sits one base away, making this likely a read error. This CDR3 is also generated by other DNA sequences in the sample. The V gene is TRDV2, the J gene TRDJ1; a weak D match, TRDD3 (5 bases). TCRdb does not report a J gene; here it was assigned by matching the DNA to germline references. From germline, CDR1 is GEAIGNYY and CDR2 EKD. This CDR3 is 18 amino acids long. The V end lost 7 bases, the J end lost 0 bases, and 26 bases lay between the germline ends. The CDR3 nucleotides are TGTGCCTGCGACTCCTTGTATTCCGAAGGGATTTACACCGATAAACTCATCTTT. Encoded protein: CACDSLYSEGIYTDKLIF.

This clone was found a few times. One base separates it from a far larger clone, so it is likely a read error. Other DNA sequences within the sample encode an identical CDR3. The rearrangement links TRDV2 to TRDJ1; D gene uncertain. Assignment of the J gene here rests on matching the DNA to germline, because TCRdb gives none. V gave up 0 bases and J gave up 2 bases, with 12 bases separating them. The CDR3 extends over 15 amino acids. Germline V lookup: CDR1 GEAIGNYY, CDR2 EKD. CDR3: CACDTVGQYTDKLIF. In nucleotides, the CDR3 is TGTGCCTGTGACACCGTTGGACAGTATACCGATAAACTCATCTTT.

To note about this clone: TCRdb has a much larger clone's protein, which differs at residue 4 from the translation of this DNA, likely because of a read error; what is shown is the protein translated from the DNA. This chain links TRDV2 with TRDJ1; TRDD3 agrees at 9 bases. The J gene, not given by TCRdb, was assigned here from a germline match of the nucleotide sequence. CDR3 length: 24 residues. The germline CDR1 and CDR2 sequences are GEAIGNYY and EKD. CDR3 nucleotide sequence: TGTGCCTGTGTCACCGTGAGGGGGGGGGATACCCACTACAGTACACCGACGTACACCGATAAACTCATCTTT. Residues: CACVTVRGGDTHYSTPTYTDKLIF.

This clone was recorded a few times. TCRdb assigns this DNA the protein of a much larger clone, which departs from its translation at residue 17; this likely reflects a read error, and the protein shown comes from translating the DNA. TRDV1 is the V gene, and the J gene was not called; the D call of TRDD3 is as the table states it, not checked on the DNA. Germline V gene data show CDR1 as TSWWSYY and CDR2 as QGS. CDR3 length: 18 residues. CDR3 bases: TGTGCTCTTGGGGAACTCCCGGGGCTACTGGGGGACAACGATAAACTCACCTTT. The encoded protein is CALGELPGLLGDNDKLTF.

This clone was seen a few times. This DNA's translation and the protein TCRdb lists, from a much larger clone, do not match at residue 5, likely due to a read error; the protein shown is translated from the DNA. The chain links TRDV2 to TRDJ1, with TRDD3 identical over 7 bases. The CDR3 contains 16 residues. J gave up 0 bases and V 3 bases, and 9 bases lay outside the gene matches. CDR1 is GEAIGNYY, CDR2 EKD, per germline. CDR3 protein: CACDSVGGGDTDKLIF. CDR3 sequence (DNA): TGTGCCTGTGACTCCGTTGGGGGAGGGGACACCGATAAACTCATCTTT.

On this clone: TCRdb has a much larger clone's protein, which differs at residue 15 from the translation of this DNA, likely because of a read error; what is shown is the protein translated from the DNA. This chain joins TRDV2 and TRDJ1; 8 bases align to TRDD3. Germline CDR1 and CDR2: GEAIGNYY and EKD. The CDR3 totals 18 residues. The CDR3 nucleotides are TGTGCCTGTGACTTACTGGGGGGTCCTTTGGAGTACACCGATATACTCATCTTT. Its protein is CACDLLGGPLEYTDILIF.

As to this clone: A far larger clone is just one base off, so this is likely a read error. Other DNA sequences from this sample encode an identical CDR3 as well. The chain recombines TRDV1 with TRDJ1; 8 bases match TRDD3. The CDR3 totals 22 residues. V was clipped by 1 base and J by 8 bases; unmatched bases: 30. Germline V gene lookup returns CDR1 TSWWSYY and CDR2 QGS. The CDR3 spells CALGERGTGGYGSNGCPMKLIF. In nucleotides, the CDR3 is TGTGCTCTTGGGGAACGTGGTACTGGGGGGTATGGGTCGAATGGTTGTCCGATGAAACTCATCTTT.